Each of the 9 T cell receptor beta chains below was sequenced from the same sample in a study of blood T cells in healthy people across ages. Sample-barcoded 5' priming and a J-beta primer mix drove a second PCR of roughly 6 to 12 cycles. One entry per CDR3 protein, called by TCRdb with MiXCR from the 5' RACE reads. The table includes about 1.8 million distinct CDR3 sequences, 49% detected once. The sequenced sample consisted of blood. The origin of the receptors is a woman in her forties in good health.

This rearrangement joins TRBV4-3 to TRBJ2-3; a weak D match, TRBD2 (5 bases). The CDR3 spans 18 residues. Germline V gene sequence: CDR1 LGHNA, CDR2 YSLEER. With 4 bases removed from V and 2 bases from J, the gap between germline ends came to 22 bases. CDR3 protein: CASSPNYHEGTPTDTQYF. DNA for the CDR3: TGCGCCAGCAGCCCAAACTACCATGAGGGCACCCCCACAGATACGCAGTATTTT.

This chain uses TRBV28 with TRBJ2-1; 7 bases are shared with TRBD1. J was trimmed by 9 bases and V by 7 bases; bases with no gene match: 6. CDR3 length: 12 residues. In germline, CDR1 is MDHEN, CDR2 SYDVKM. The CDR3 DNA is TGTGCCAGCACGACAGGGTTGAGTGAGCAGTTCTTC. Protein: CASTTGLSEQFF.

This clonotype was found a few times. The chain carries TRBV5-1 and TRBJ2-1, with 8 bases fitting TRBD2. From germline, CDR1 is SGHRS and CDR2 YFSETQ. V lost 0 bases and J lost 7; bases outside the gene matches: 9. CDR3 length: 16 residues. DNA of the CDR3: TGCGCCAGCAGCTTGGCCCCAGCGGGGGCGGGGAATGAGCAGTTCTTC. This encodes CASSLAPAGAGNEQFF.

This chain uses TRBV6-5 with TRBJ2-7; D call uncertain. The germline V and J ends were trimmed by 6 bases and 3 bases, with 18 bases remaining between them. Per germline, CDR1 MNHEY and CDR2 SVGAGI. CDR3 length equals 15 residues. CDR3 sequence: CASRDDLGVGYEQYF. CDR3 bases: TGTGCCAGCAGGGACGATTTGGGTGTTGGCTACGAGCAGTACTTC.

The J gene is TRBJ2-7, the V gene TRBV6-2 or TRBV6-3, with D tentatively TRBD1 (7 bases). Germline assignment: CDR1 MNHEY and CDR2 SVGEGT. The length of the CDR3 is 16 residues. Trimming cost V 6 bases and J 1 base, with 19 bases left between them. The CDR3 reads CASSPWRDRLSYEQYF. As DNA, the CDR3 is TGTGCCAGCAGCCCGTGGCGGGACAGACTATCCTACGAGCAGTACTTC.

The chain combines TRBV29-1 with TRBJ2-7; maybe TRBD1 (5 bases). CDR1 is SQVTM, CDR2 ANQGSEA, per germline. The CDR3 sequence is 14 residues long. The V and J ends lost 5 bases and 6 bases respectively, with 20 bases between them. CDR3 loop: CSVRLLGPFPEQYF. CDR3 DNA sequence: TGCAGCGTTAGGCTTCTGGGGCCTTTTCCCGAGCAGTACTTC.

This clonotype was found a few times. The chain joins TRBV20-1 to TRBJ2-5; possible D gene TRBD2, 5 bases. CDR1 and CDR2 from the germline V gene are DFQATT and SNEGSKA (reference sequence). The ends were cut back, 0 bases at V and 4 bases at J, with 12 bases in the middle. The CDR3 extends over 14 amino acids. CDR3 region: CSARDPPGIETQYF. The CDR3 DNA follows: TGCAGTGCTAGAGATCCTCCGGGGATAGAGACCCAGTACTTC.

V and J are TRBV5-1 and TRBJ1-1; D is uncertain. Germline CDR1 reads SGHRS; CDR2 reads YFSETQ. V gave up 4 bases and J gave up 8 bases, with 15 bases separating them. The CDR3 runs to 13 residues. CDR3 amino acids: CASSVSSWEEAFF. CDR3 DNA sequence: TGCGCCAGCAGCGTGTCTTCGTGGGAAGAAGCTTTCTTT.

The chain uses TRBV4-1 and TRBJ1-5; a weak D match, TRBD1 (5 bases). The CDR3 is made up of 17 amino acids. Germline assignment: CDR1 MGHRA and CDR2 YSYEKL. Trimming cost V 2 bases and J 1 base, with 15 bases left between them. The CDR3 protein is CASSQISTVRSNQPQHF. CDR3 DNA sequence: TGCGCCAGCAGCCAAATATCGACAGTTAGGAGCAATCAGCCCCAGCATTTT.